The 2 T cell receptor beta chains presented below share a single source sample, sequenced in a study of blood T cell repertoires in COVID-19. Method: immunoSEQ multiplex PCR; TCRdb's copy keeps in-frame clones and lacks some. The sample records approximately 250,000 clones, around nine tenths being singletons. The source material was peripheral blood. Source of these receptors: a middle-aged man with active or convalescent COVID-19.

V and J are TRBV24-1 and TRBJ1-2; the match to TRBD1 covers 7 bases. Unmatched junction bases numbered 4, after V lost 7 bases and J lost 6 bases. Germline V gene data show CDR1 as KGHDR and CDR2 as SFDVKD. This CDR3 comprises 12 residues. The DNA for the CDR3 is TGTGCCACCAGCGACAGGGAGGATGGCTACACCTTC. Translating gives CATSDREDGYTF.

This chain connects TRBV2 to TRBJ1-6; the match to TRBD1 covers 8 bases. V shed 7 bases, J shed 7 bases, and the junction held 3 bases outside the gene matches. The CDR3 extends over 13 amino acids. CDR1 and CDR2 (germline): SNHLY, FYNNEI. The CDR3 reads CASTTGGNSPLHF. The CDR3 coding sequence is TGTGCCAGCACCACAGGGGGAAATTCACCCCTCCACTTT.